The 23 T cell receptor beta chains below were found in one sample sequenced in a study of blood T cell repertoires in COVID-19. Method: immunoSEQ multiplex PCR; TCRdb's copy keeps in-frame clones and lacks some. In the table there are approximately 49,000 clones, nearly 90% of which are singletons. Sequenced sample: peripheral blood. All receptors derive from a man between 50 and 59 years old with active COVID-19.

The V and J genes are TRBV7-8 and TRBJ1-4; D gene uncertain. The CDR3 spans 16 residues. The germline V and J ends were trimmed by 1 base and 0 bases, with 9 bases remaining between them. Germline-derived CDR1 and CDR2 are SGHVS and FQNEAQ. The CDR3 protein is CASSLVGRTTNEKLFF. The CDR3 nucleotides read TGTGCCAGCAGCTTAGTGGGCAGAACAACTAATGAAAAACTGTTTTTT.

This clone was recorded once. The rearrangement uses TRBV6-6 and TRBJ2-1; D is undetermined. Per the germline V gene, CDR1 is MNHNY and CDR2 is SVGAGI (reference sequence). V lost 1 base to trimming and J lost 7 bases, with 8 bases between them. The CDR3 sequence is 13 residues long. Here the CDR3 reads CASSYLQYNEQFF. As DNA, the CDR3 is TGTGCCAGCAGTTACTTGCAGTATAATGAGCAGTTCTTC.

This chain uses TRBV6-5 with TRBJ2-2; 9 bases fit TRBD1. The length of the CDR3 is 14 residues. Germline CDR1 and CDR2: MNHEY and SVGAGI. The trim removed 6 bases at V and 6 bases at J, leaving 5 bases unmatched. CDR3 in DNA: TGTGCCAGCAGCTGGGACAGGGCGGCCGGGGAGCTGTTTTTT. The encoded protein is CASSWDRAAGELFF.

The chain is built from TRBV19 and TRBJ2-2, with a tentative D call TRBD1 (6 bases). V gave up 4 bases and J gave up 4 bases, with 13 bases separating them. Germline CDR1 is LNHDA and CDR2 is SQIVND (reference sequence). CDR3 length equals 15 residues. CDR3 residues: CASSTGARGTGELFF. For the CDR3, the DNA is TGTGCCAGTAGTACCGGGGCCAGGGGCACCGGGGAGCTGTTTTTT.

The J gene is TRBJ2-4, the V gene TRBV19; a possible D gene is TRBD1 (5 bases). The CDR3 runs to 17 residues. V was shortened by 5 bases and J by 7 bases, with 24 bases between the two germline ends. In germline, CDR1 is LNHDA, CDR2 SQIVND (reference sequence). CDR3 sequence: CASSPTLTALFGNIQYF. CDR3 nucleotides: TGTGCCAGTAGTCCAACACTGACAGCTCTTTTCGGGAACATTCAGTACTTC.

The genes are TRBV3-1 (or the pseudogene TRBV3-2) and TRBJ1-4; 10 bases align to TRBD1. CDR3 length: 17 amino acids. The V gene end was trimmed by 3 bases and the J gene end by 3 bases; junction bases not matched to a gene: 7. The V gene's germline CDR1 is LGHDT and CDR2 YNNKEL (reference sequence). CDR3: CASSQQTGGIANEKLFF. CDR3 coding DNA: TGTGCCAGCAGCCAGCAGACAGGGGGCATCGCTAATGAAAAACTGTTTTTT.

Only one count was recorded for this clone. J is TRBJ2-3 and V is TRBV29-1; 8 nucleotides align to TRBD2. The CDR3 is 15 residues long. Germline V gives CDR1 SQVTM, CDR2 ANQGSEA. V was clipped by 5 bases and J by 4 bases; unmatched bases: 11. Here the CDR3 reads CSVPTGTRSADTQYF. The DNA of the CDR3 is TGCAGCGTTCCTACGGGGACTAGATCTGCAGATACGCAGTATTTT.

Regarding this clone: A junction end diverges from the germline sequence, so it may reflect a read error. The chain couples TRBV6-1 to TRBJ1-5, with D possibly being TRBD1 (5 bases). CDR1 MNHNS and CDR2 SASEGT come from the germline V gene. CDR3 length: 13 amino acids. The CDR3 nucleotides are TGTGCCAGCGGTGACAGACTTAATCAGCCCCAGCATTTT. Amino acids: CASGDRLNQPQHF.

The chain uses TRBV7-9 and TRBJ2-5; tentatively, D is TRBD1 (6 bases). Germline CDR1 SEHNR, CDR2 FQNEAQ (reference sequence). Trimming stripped 4 bases from V and 4 bases from J, with 13 bases between. The CDR3 has 14 amino acids. Written as DNA, the CDR3 is TGTGCCAGCAGCTCAGGGGCCACCGGAGAGACCCAGTACTTC. Translation gives CASSSGATGETQYF. Drawing the rest from reference TRBV7-9 and TRBJ2-5, the complete variable domain is DTGVSQNPRHKITKRGQNVTFRCDPISEHNRLYWYRQTLGQGPEFLTYFQNEAQLEKSRLLSDRFSAERPKGSFSTLEIQRTEQGDSAMYLCASSSGATGETQYFGPGTRLLVL.

The genes are TRBV30 and TRBJ1-6; D ambiguous. The CDR3 is 12 amino acids. CDR1 GTSNPN and CDR2 SVGIG come from the germline V gene (reference sequence). The V gene lost 2 bases and the J gene lost 10 bases, with 9 bases spanning the gap. The DNA for the CDR3 is TGTGCCTGGAGTCTATCGAGGTCACCCCTCCACTTT. Its protein product is CAWSLSRSPLHF.

This chain joins TRBV7-3 and TRBJ2-1; tentatively, D is TRBD2 (6 bases). Trimming removed 2 bases from V and 10 bases from J, with 15 bases in between. This CDR3 spans 14 amino acids. The germline CDR1 and CDR2 sequences are SGHTA and FQGTGA. CDR3 DNA: TGTGCCAGCAGCTTAGATCATGCGGGGCGGGAGCAGTTCTTC. Residues: CASSLDHAGREQFF.

The chain employs TRBV5-4 and TRBJ1-1; D is uncertain. The length of the CDR3 is 14 residues. CDR1 is SGHNT and CDR2 is YYREEE in the germline V gene (reference sequence). V gave up 0 bases and J gave up 4 bases, with 10 bases separating them. This CDR3 is CASSLERAGTEAFF. CDR3 DNA: TGTGCCAGCAGCTTGGAAAGGGCGGGCACTGAAGCTTTCTTT.

In its sample, this clone was seen a few times. The rearrangement links TRBV19 to TRBJ2-5; D may be TRBD1 (5 bases). Trimming left V 5 bases short and J 9 bases short, with 16 bases between. The CDR3 totals 13 residues. Germline CDR1 is LNHDA and CDR2 is SQIVND (reference sequence). CDR3 amino acids: CASSRQGSWAQYF. The CDR3 DNA reads TGTGCCAGTAGTCGCCAGGGCTCGTGGGCCCAGTACTTC.

This chain uses TRBV3-1 (or the pseudogene TRBV3-2) with TRBJ2-1; 10 bases align to TRBD2. The V gene's germline CDR1 is LGHDT and CDR2 YNNKEL (reference sequence). J was trimmed by 9 bases and V by 3 bases; bases with no gene match: 8. The CDR3 runs to 15 residues. CDR3 amino acids: CASSHSSGRSGEQFF. CDR3 nucleotides: TGTGCCAGCAGCCATTCTAGCGGGAGAAGCGGTGAGCAGTTCTTC.

This chain connects TRBV11-2 to TRBJ2-7, with a tentative D call TRBD1 (6 bases). There are 12 residues in the CDR3. V was pared by 4 bases and J by 8 bases, with 12 bases between. Germline CDR1 reads SGHAT; CDR2 reads FQNNGV. CDR3 protein: CASSSLDSQQYF. In DNA, the CDR3 is TGTGCCAGCAGCTCCCTGGACAGTCAGCAGTACTTC. The variable domain in full, with the rest retrieved from reference TRBV11-2 and TRBJ2-7, is EAGVAQSPRYKIIEKRQSVAFWCNPISGHATLYWYQQILGQGPKLLIQFQNNGVVDDSQLPKDRFSAERLKGVDSTLKIQPAKLEDSAVYLCASSSLDSQQYFGPGTRLTVT.

This CDR3 is CASSPGVVGSLHNTQYF. As DNA, the CDR3 is TGTGCCAGCAGTCCCGGGGTAGTCGGATCCCTTCATAATACGCAGTATTTT. The chain employs TRBV28 and TRBJ2-3; D possibly corresponds to TRBD2 (5 bases). Germline V gene lookup returns CDR1 MDHEN and CDR2 SYDVKM. V lost 5 bases and J lost 7, with 25 bases in between. The CDR3 spans 17 residues. Full variable domain (rest looked up from reference TRBV28 and TRBJ2-3): DVKVTQSSRYLVKRTGEKVFLECVQDMDHENMFWYRQDPGLGLRLIYFSYDVKMKEKGDIPEGYSVSREKKERFSLILESASTNQTSMYLCASSPGVVGSLHNTQYFGPGTRLTVL.

The J gene is TRBJ2-5, the V gene TRBV9, with D perhaps TRBD2 (6 bases). In germline, CDR1 is SGDLS, CDR2 YYNGEE. The CDR3 covers 13 residues. The DNA of the CDR3 is TGTGCAAGCGCGAGGACTAACCAAGAGACCCAGTACTTC. Translating gives CASARTNQETQYF.

The chain couples TRBV7-9 to TRBJ1-2; perhaps TRBD1 as D (5 bases). CDR1 is SEHNR and CDR2 is FQNEAQ in the germline V gene (reference sequence). The CDR3 has 13 amino acids. Between the trimmed V and J ends, which lost 2 bases and 7 bases, there was a span of 11 bases. CDR3 nucleotide sequence: TGTGCCAGCAGCTTACAGGGAAGGGCTGGCTACACCTTC. Amino acids: CASSLQGRAGYTF.

This clone has just a few counts. The chain has TRBV11-2 and TRBJ1-2; D ambiguous. The V and J ends lost 4 bases and 4 bases respectively, with 10 bases between them. The length of the CDR3 is 13 residues. Germline CDR1 is SGHAT and CDR2 is FQNNGV. CDR3 in DNA: TGTGCCAGCAGCTCGGCGGGCCTCTATGGCTACACCTTC. Translated: CASSSAGLYGYTF.

This clone was observed a handful of times. The rearrangement uses TRBV5-1 and TRBJ2-2; TRBD1 matches at 7 bases. V shed 7 bases and J 1 base; nucleotides not matched to a gene: 4. Germline lookup yields CDR1 SGHRS and CDR2 YFSETQ. This CDR3 contains 14 residues. CDR3 in DNA: TGCGCCAGCCGGGGACAGTTGAACACCGGGGAGCTGTTTTTT. Translated, it gives CASRGQLNTGELFF.

V and J are TRBV6-5 and TRBJ1-5; the D gene is possibly TRBD1 (5 bases). The V gene lost 6 bases and the J gene lost 4 bases, with 16 bases spanning the gap. The CDR3 loop spans 15 amino acids. Germline lookup yields CDR1 MNHEY and CDR2 SVGAGI. CDR3 in amino acids: CASSQQVTLNQPQHF. The CDR3, as DNA: TGTGCCAGCAGCCAACAGGTTACCCTTAATCAGCCCCAGCATTTT.

The chain has TRBV6-6 and TRBJ2-7, with D perhaps matching TRBD2 (6 bases). The CDR3 covers 16 residues. V shed 0 bases and J shed 3 bases, with 15 bases lying between them. Germline values: CDR1 MNHNY, CDR2 SVGAGI (reference sequence). The CDR3 region has the DNA TGTGCCAGCAGTTACTCGATGACCGGGAGAAACTACGAGCAGTACGTC. It yields the protein CASSYSMTGRNYEQYV.

This clone is labeled medium-sized (0.01 to 0.1%). The J gene is TRBJ2-7, the V gene TRBV19; D remains unclear. Germline lookup yields CDR1 LNHDA and CDR2 SQIVND (reference sequence). Trimming cost V 3 bases and J 2 bases, with 11 bases left between them. This CDR3 has 14 amino acids. The CDR3 DNA reads TGTGCCAGTAGTATGGTCGGGTTTACCTACGAGCAGTACTTC. Protein sequence: CASSMVGFTYEQYF.